These 24 T cell receptor beta chains originate from one sample sequenced in a study of CD8+ T cells in alopecia areata (dated 2018 in TCRdb). Explained via the paper, the treatment or condition label denotes: oral pan-JAK inhibitor, 5-10 mg twice daily. Preparation of the library involved the immunoSEQ multiplex PCR assay. RNA was extracted from all samples and reverse transcribed into cDNA, which served as template for TCR sequencing. TCRdb limited this immuneACCESS table to in-frame rearrangements with V and J called. A share of clones is missing; checked studies link under half to unresolved V genes, and the rest is unexplained. The sample records 95,000 to 100,000 clones, around 60% of which are singletons. Roughly 15% of the sample is held by the ten biggest clonotypes. The source was CD8+ T cells sorted from blood, collected at approximately week 55, from a patient treated with tofacitinib. These TCRs come from a human donor with alopecia areata.

This clone has a handful of counts. The chain uses TRBV19 and TRBJ2-7, with 9 nucleotides matching TRBD1. Germline V gene lookup returns CDR1 LNHDA and CDR2 SQIVND (reference sequence). The trim removed 5 bases at V and 3 bases at J, leaving 5 bases unmatched. CDR3 length equals 14 residues. The CDR3 sequence is CASSATGGSYEQYF. In DNA, the CDR3 is TGTGCCAGTAGTGCGACAGGGGGGAGCTACGAGCAGTACTTC.

This clone has a handful of counts. This sequence joins TRBV4-1 and TRBJ2-1; D gene unclear. The CDR3 has 13 amino acids. The V gene's germline CDR1 is MGHRA and CDR2 YSYEKL. V shed 3 bases and J shed 5 bases, with 8 bases lying between them. CDR3 protein: CASSHPSNNEQFF. For the CDR3, the DNA is TGCGCCAGCAGCCACCCAAGTAACAATGAGCAGTTCTTC.

This clone has a handful of counts. The CDR3 DNA reads TGTGCCAGCAGCTTAGGGGACAGACCCTACGAGCAGTACTTC. Its translation: CASSLGDRPYEQYF. The V and J genes are TRBV7-9 and TRBJ2-7, with 7 positions matching TRBD1. CDR1 and CDR2 from the germline V gene are SEHNR and FQNEAQ (reference sequence). The J segment lost 2 bases and the V segment lost 1 base, leaving 2 bases of the junction unmatched. There are 14 residues in the CDR3. Full variable domain (rest looked up from reference TRBV7-9 and TRBJ2-7): DTGVSQNPRHKITKRGQNVTFRCDPISEHNRLYWYRQTLGQGPEFLTYFQNEAQLEKSRLLSDRFSAERPKGSFSTLEIQRTEQGDSAMYLCASSLGDRPYEQYFGPGTRLTVT.

This chain uses TRBV2 with TRBJ2-5; D is unclear. Germline lookup yields CDR1 SNHLY and CDR2 FYNNEI. This CDR3 is 13 amino acids long. Trimming removed 0 bases at V and 2 bases at J, with 4 bases between. The CDR3 DNA is TGTGCCAGCAGTGAAGCTTTGCAAGAGACCCAGTACTTC. It codes for CASSEALQETQYF. Using reference TRBV2 and TRBJ2-5 for the parts outside the CDR3, the full variable domain is EPEVTQTPSHQVTQMGQEVILRCVPISNHLYFYWYRQILGQKVEFLVSFYNNEISEKSEIFDDQFSVERPDGSNFTLKIRSTKLEDSAMYFCASSEALQETQYFGPGTRLLVL.

The rearrangement joins TRBV2 to TRBJ1-5; D remains ambiguous. Between the trimmed V and J ends, which lost 2 bases and 2 bases, there was a span of 16 bases. The CDR3 is 17 amino acids. Germline CDR1 and CDR2: SNHLY and FYNNEI. The CDR3 spells CASSERLAARGNQPQHF. The CDR3 coding sequence is TGTGCCAGCAGTGAAAGGTTGGCCGCCCGGGGCAATCAGCCCCAGCATTTT.

This clone was counted a single time. This chain links TRBV29-1 with TRBJ2-7; the D call may be TRBD1 or TRBD2 (6 bases each). From germline, CDR1 is SQVTM and CDR2 ANQGSEA. The CDR3 sequence is 13 residues long. Trimming pared 6 bases from V and 3 bases from J, leaving 15 bases between. CDR3 protein: CSVVVGGGYEQYF. The CDR3 nucleotides are TGCAGCGTCGTGGTCGGGGGCGGCTACGAGCAGTACTTC.

J is TRBJ1-4 and V is TRBV5-1, with 7 bases matching TRBD1. This CDR3 contains 14 residues. V shed 5 bases and J 7 bases; nucleotides not matched to a gene: 8. The germline V gene encodes CDR1 SGHRS and CDR2 YFSETQ. The CDR3: CASRNRGAGEKLFF. The DNA of the CDR3 is TGCGCCAGCAGGAACAGGGGAGCAGGTGAAAAACTGTTTTTT.

In the case of this clone: One junction end disagrees with the germline gene, perhaps due to a read error. J is TRBJ2-1 and V is TRBV6-5; no definite D call. This CDR3 is 12 amino acids long. The V gene's germline CDR1 is MNHEY and CDR2 SVGAGI. CDR3 DNA: TGTGCCAGCAGTCCCTCCGACAATGAGCAGTTCTTC. Its protein product is CASSPSDNEQFF.

The chain is built from TRBV27 and TRBJ2-5; D perhaps matches TRBD1 (5 bases). The CDR3 runs 15 residues. Germline V gene sequence: CDR1 MNHEY, CDR2 SMNVEV (reference sequence). The ends were cut back, 2 bases at V and 2 bases at J, with 12 bases in the middle. CDR3 sequence reads: CASSLTTASQETQYF. CDR3 DNA: TGTGCCAGCAGTTTAACGACAGCTTCACAAGAGACCCAGTACTTC.

This sequence joins TRBV27 and TRBJ2-5, with D hard to call. Germline V gene sequence: CDR1 MNHEY, CDR2 SMNVEV (reference sequence). Trimming took off 0 bases at V and 5 bases at J, with 13 bases between the two ends. The CDR3 is 15 amino acids. CDR3 sequence reads: CASSLSSALAETQYF. CDR3 sequence (DNA): TGTGCCAGCAGTTTATCATCGGCTTTGGCGGAGACCCAGTACTTC.

This CDR3 is CASTGGSQTSTDTQYF. CDR3 coding DNA: TGTGCCAGCACTGGGGGCAGTCAGACTAGCACAGATACGCAGTATTTT. The rearrangement joins TRBV27 to TRBJ2-3, with a possible D match to TRBD1 (6 bases). Trimming cost V 7 bases and J 0 bases, with 17 bases left between them. The germline gives CDR1 MNHEY, CDR2 SMNVEV (reference sequence). The CDR3 has 16 amino acids.

V and J are TRBV2 and TRBJ2-7, with 8 bases fitting TRBD2. Germline V gives CDR1 SNHLY, CDR2 FYNNEI. The ends lost 3 bases at V and 0 bases at J; junction bases unmatched: 10. The CDR3 runs to 17 residues. CDR3 amino acids: CASSDWLAGSLSYEQYF. The CDR3 DNA is TGTGCCAGCAGTGATTGGTTAGCGGGGTCACTCTCCTACGAGCAGTACTTC.

The rearrangement links TRBV18 to TRBJ1-2, with no clear D. The germline CDR1 and CDR2 sequences are KGHSH and LQKENI. The CDR3 is made up of 15 amino acids. V was pared by 2 bases and J by 4 bases, with 14 bases between. CDR3 in amino acids: CASSPRAEYLYGYTF. CDR3 coding DNA: TGTGCCAGCTCACCAAGGGCAGAATACCTCTATGGCTACACCTTC.

This clone has only a few counts. V is TRBV6-5 and J is TRBJ2-2; 10 nucleotides agree with TRBD1. This CDR3 region has 16 residues. Germline V gene lookup returns CDR1 MNHEY and CDR2 SVGAGI. J was trimmed by 3 bases and V by 4 bases; bases with no gene match: 5. DNA of the CDR3: TGTGCCAGCAGTTTAGCCGGGACAGGGGACACCGGGGAGCTGTTTTTT. Translated: CASSLAGTGDTGELFF.

This chain links TRBV4-1 with TRBJ2-3; the D is unclear. V gave up 3 bases and J gave up 2 bases, with 15 bases separating them. Looked up from germline, CDR1 is MGHRA and CDR2 is YSYEKL. The CDR3 extends over 16 amino acids. In DNA, the CDR3 is TGCGCCAGCAGCCACGGCCCAGAGGAGTCCACAGATACGCAGTATTTT. Translating it yields CASSHGPEESTDTQYF.

Points on this clone: The sample has other DNA sequences that encode this CDR3 too. The genes are TRBV5-1 and TRBJ2-7; D possibly corresponds to TRBD2 (5 bases). V gave up 0 bases and J gave up 3 bases, with 7 bases separating them. The CDR3 consists of 13 residues. CDR1 is SGHRS and CDR2 is YFSETQ in the germline V gene. CDR3 residues: CASSLAEGYEQYF. The CDR3 region has the DNA TGCGCCAGCAGCTTGGCCGAGGGCTACGAGCAGTACTTC.

The chain employs TRBV5-1 and TRBJ1-5; weak D call: TRBD1 (6 bases). Trimming stripped 0 bases from V and 6 bases from J, with 16 bases between. Per the germline V gene, CDR1 is SGHRS and CDR2 is YFSETQ. The CDR3 covers 16 residues. Written as DNA, the CDR3 is TGCGCCAGCAGCTTGGAGGCCTCGGGGGCGGGTCAGCCCCAGCATTTT. It specifies CASSLEASGAGQPQHF.

This chain links TRBV29-1 with TRBJ1-1; D is uncertain. Per germline, CDR1 SQVTM and CDR2 ANQGSEA. Trimming left V 6 bases short and J 1 base short, with 9 bases between. The CDR3 totals 12 residues. CDR3 protein: CSVWEGNTEAFF. The DNA of the CDR3 is TGCAGCGTGTGGGAGGGGAACACTGAAGCTTTCTTT. Combining the CDR3 with reference TRBV29-1 and TRBJ1-1 gives the whole variable domain SAVISQKPSRDICQRGTSLTIQCQVDSQVTMMFWYRQQPGQSLTLIATANQGSEATYESGFVIDKFPISRPNLTFSTLTVSNMSPEDSSIYLCSVWEGNTEAFFGQGTRLTVV.

This clone has just one count. The genes are TRBV7-9 and TRBJ2-7; TRBD1 is a possible D gene (6 bases). The length of the CDR3 is 14 residues. CDR1 is SEHNR and CDR2 is FQNEAQ in the germline V gene (reference sequence). V lost 5 bases to trimming and J lost 6 bases, with 17 bases between them. This chain's CDR3 is CASSRDVGASEQYF. DNA of the CDR3: TGTGCCAGCAGCCGCGACGTGGGGGCGAGCGAGCAGTACTTC. Filled out from reference TRBV7-9 and TRBJ2-7, the complete variable domain reads DTGVSQNPRHKITKRGQNVTFRCDPISEHNRLYWYRQTLGQGPEFLTYFQNEAQLEKSRLLSDRFSAERPKGSFSTLEIQRTEQGDSAMYLCASSRDVGASEQYFGPGTRLTVT.

The chain carries TRBV5-1 and TRBJ2-3; possibly TRBD1 for D (5 bases). The germline gives CDR1 SGHRS, CDR2 YFSETQ. The V end lost 3 bases, the J end lost 5 bases, and 16 bases lay between the germline ends. The CDR3 totals 15 residues. CDR3 sequence reads: CASSSTWGRVDTQYF. In DNA, the CDR3 is TGCGCCAGCAGCTCTACGTGGGGCCGTGTAGATACGCAGTATTTT.

This chain uses TRBV4-1 with TRBJ2-3, with 9 nucleotides matching TRBD1. Per the germline V gene, CDR1 is MGHRA and CDR2 is YSYEKL. V lost 5 bases to trimming and J lost 1 base; unmatched junction nucleotides: 4. The CDR3 totals 15 residues. CDR3 sequence reads: CASSYRDRGTDTQYF. CDR3 in DNA: TGCGCCAGCAGCTACCGGGACAGGGGCACAGATACGCAGTATTTT.

This chain connects TRBV9 to TRBJ2-7; D is tentatively TRBD1 or TRBD2 (5 bases each). V was cut by 0 bases and J by 4 bases, with 11 bases left in between. The germline V gene encodes CDR1 SGDLS and CDR2 YYNGEE. The CDR3 is 14 residues long. The DNA for the CDR3 is TGTGCCAGCAGCGTAGAGAGGGGATCTTACGAGCAGTACTTC. Amino acids: CASSVERGSYEQYF.

The genes are TRBV5-1 and TRBJ1-1, with D maybe TRBD1 (6 bases). Germline V lookup: CDR1 SGHRS, CDR2 YFSETQ. V gave up 0 bases and J gave up 1 base, with 10 bases separating them. This CDR3 is built from 15 residues. CDR3 nucleotides: TGCGCCAGCAGCTTGGAAGGGGGTACGAACACTGAAGCTTTCTTT. Translated: CASSLEGGTNTEAFF. The full variable domain, its missing parts supplied by reference TRBV5-1 and TRBJ1-1, is KAGVTQTPRYLIKTRGQQVTLSCSPISGHRSVSWYQQTPGQGLQFLFEYFSETQRNKGNFPGRFSGRQFSNSRSEMNVSTLELGDSALYLCASSLEGGTNTEAFFGQGTRLTVV.

V gene TRBV30 combines with J gene TRBJ1-5; TRBD1 might be the D (6 bases). The germline V gene has CDR1 GTSNPN and CDR2 SVGIG (reference sequence). V was trimmed by 3 bases and J by 3 bases, leaving 15 bases between them. The length of the CDR3 is 15 residues. CDR3 loop: CAWSPGRGFNQPQHF. The CDR3 DNA follows: TGTGCCTGGAGCCCTGGCAGGGGCTTCAATCAGCCCCAGCATTTT.